This TCR beta chain was observed in a study of blood T cells in healthy people across ages. This CDR3 is 12 amino acids long. V dropped 10 bases and J dropped 6 bases, with 16 bases sitting between them. CDR1 MGHDK and CDR2 SYGVNS come from the germline V gene. Using a J-beta primer mix together with a sample-barcoded 5' primer, a second PCR was run for about 6 to 11 cycles. MiXCR, applied by TCRdb to the 5' RACE reads, yields one record per CDR3 protein. The sample consists of 920,000 or so distinct CDR3 sequences, around 45% of them appearing once. This TCR was recovered from a woman aged 60 to 75 in good health. The sequenced material came from blood. The genes are TRBV25-1 and TRBJ2-7; D is unresolved. The CDR3 nucleotides are TGTGCCACCGCCCCAGCTGGGGTCGAGCAGTACTTC. Its translation: CATAPAGVEQYF.